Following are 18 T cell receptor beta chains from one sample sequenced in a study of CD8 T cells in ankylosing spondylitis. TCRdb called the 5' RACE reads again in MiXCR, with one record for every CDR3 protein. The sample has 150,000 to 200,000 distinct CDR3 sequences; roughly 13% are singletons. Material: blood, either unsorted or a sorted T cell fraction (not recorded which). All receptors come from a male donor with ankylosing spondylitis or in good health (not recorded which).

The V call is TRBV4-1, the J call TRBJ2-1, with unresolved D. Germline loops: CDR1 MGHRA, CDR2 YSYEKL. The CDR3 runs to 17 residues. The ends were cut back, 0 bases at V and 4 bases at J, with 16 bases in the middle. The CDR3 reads CASSQENSPLGYNEQFF. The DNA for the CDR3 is TGCGCCAGCAGCCAAGAGAACAGCCCCCTCGGGTACAATGAGCAGTTCTTC.

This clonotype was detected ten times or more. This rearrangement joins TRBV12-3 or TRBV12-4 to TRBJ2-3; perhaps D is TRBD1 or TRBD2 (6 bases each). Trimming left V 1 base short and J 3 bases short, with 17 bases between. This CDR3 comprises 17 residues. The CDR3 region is CASSLGPGGGRTDTQYF. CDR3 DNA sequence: TGTGCCAGCAGTTTAGGGCCCGGGGGCGGACGTACAGATACGCAGTATTTT.

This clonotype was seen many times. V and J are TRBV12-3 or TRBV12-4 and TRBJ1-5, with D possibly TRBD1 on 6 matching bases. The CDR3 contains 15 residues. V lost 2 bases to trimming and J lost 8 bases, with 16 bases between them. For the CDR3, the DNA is TGTGCCAGCAGTTTAACAGGGTCACCTCCGGAGCCCCAGCATTTT. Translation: CASSLTGSPPEPQHF.

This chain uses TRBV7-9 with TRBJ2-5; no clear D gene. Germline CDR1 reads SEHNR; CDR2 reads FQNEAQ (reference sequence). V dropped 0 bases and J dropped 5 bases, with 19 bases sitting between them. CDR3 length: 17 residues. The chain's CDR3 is CASSLAALPYGGETQYF. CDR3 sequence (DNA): TGTGCCAGCAGCTTAGCGGCGCTCCCCTATGGTGGGGAGACCCAGTACTTC.

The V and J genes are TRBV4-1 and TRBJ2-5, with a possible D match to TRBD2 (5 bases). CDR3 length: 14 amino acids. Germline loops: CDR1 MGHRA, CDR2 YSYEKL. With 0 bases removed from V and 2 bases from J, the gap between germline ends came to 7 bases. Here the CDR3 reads CASSQDDYQETQYF. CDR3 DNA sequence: TGCGCCAGCAGCCAAGATGACTATCAAGAGACCCAGTACTTC.

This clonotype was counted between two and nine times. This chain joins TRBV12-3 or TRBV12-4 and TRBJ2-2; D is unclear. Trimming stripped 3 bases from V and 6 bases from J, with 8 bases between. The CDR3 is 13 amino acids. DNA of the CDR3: TGTGCCAGCAGTTTTACGGTATCCGGGGAGCTGTTTTTT. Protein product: CASSFTVSGELFF.

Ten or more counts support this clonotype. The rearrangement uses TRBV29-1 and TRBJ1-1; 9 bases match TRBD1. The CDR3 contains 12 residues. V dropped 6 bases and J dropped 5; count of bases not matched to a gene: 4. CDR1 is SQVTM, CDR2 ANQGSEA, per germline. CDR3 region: CSVIDRGTEAFF. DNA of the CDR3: TGCAGCGTGATCGACAGGGGGACTGAAGCTTTCTTT.

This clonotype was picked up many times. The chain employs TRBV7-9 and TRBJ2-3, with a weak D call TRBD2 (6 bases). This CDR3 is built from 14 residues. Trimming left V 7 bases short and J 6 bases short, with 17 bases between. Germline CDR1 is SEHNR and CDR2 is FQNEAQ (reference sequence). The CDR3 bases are TGTGCCAGCACCGTCTCGGAGGGTGCTGATACGCAGTATTTT. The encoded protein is CASTVSEGADTQYF.

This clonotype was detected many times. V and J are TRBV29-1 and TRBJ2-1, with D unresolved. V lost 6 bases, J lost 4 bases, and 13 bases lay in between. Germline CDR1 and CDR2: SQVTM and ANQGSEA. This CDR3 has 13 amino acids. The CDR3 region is CSVPPSGYNEQFF. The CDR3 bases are TGCAGCGTACCCCCCTCCGGTTACAATGAGCAGTTCTTC.

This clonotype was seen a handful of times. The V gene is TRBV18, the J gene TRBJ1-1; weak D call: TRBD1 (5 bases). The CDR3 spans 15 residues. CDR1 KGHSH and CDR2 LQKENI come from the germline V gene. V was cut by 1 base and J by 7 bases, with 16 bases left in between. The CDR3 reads CASSPQKGPGIEAFF. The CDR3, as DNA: TGTGCCAGCTCACCACAAAAGGGGCCTGGAATTGAAGCTTTCTTT.

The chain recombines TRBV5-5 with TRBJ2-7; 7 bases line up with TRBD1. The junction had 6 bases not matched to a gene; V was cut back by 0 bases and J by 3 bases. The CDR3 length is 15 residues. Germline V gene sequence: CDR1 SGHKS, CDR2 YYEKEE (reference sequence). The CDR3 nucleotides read TGTGCCAGCAGCTTGGGGGCCGGACAGGACTACGAGCAGTACTTC. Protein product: CASSLGAGQDYEQYF.

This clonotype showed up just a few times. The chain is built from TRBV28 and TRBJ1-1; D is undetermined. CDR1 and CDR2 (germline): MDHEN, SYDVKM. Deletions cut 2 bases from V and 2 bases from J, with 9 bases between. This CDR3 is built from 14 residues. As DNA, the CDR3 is TGTGCCAGCAGTTTACCCATGACCAACACTGAAGCTTTCTTT. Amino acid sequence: CASSLPMTNTEAFF.

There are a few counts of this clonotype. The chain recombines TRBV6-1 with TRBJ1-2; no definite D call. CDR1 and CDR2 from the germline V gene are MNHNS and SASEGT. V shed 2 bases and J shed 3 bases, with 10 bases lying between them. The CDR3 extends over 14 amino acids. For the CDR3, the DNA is TGTGCCAGCAGTGAACGATTCGGTCACTATGGCTACACCTTC. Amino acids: CASSERFGHYGYTF.

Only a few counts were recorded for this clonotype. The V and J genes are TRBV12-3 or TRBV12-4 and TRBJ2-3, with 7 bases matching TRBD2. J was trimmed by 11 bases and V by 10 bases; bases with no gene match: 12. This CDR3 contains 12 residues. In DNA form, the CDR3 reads TGTGCCACCTCCATCGGGGGGATGGAGCAGTATTTT. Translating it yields CATSIGGMEQYF.

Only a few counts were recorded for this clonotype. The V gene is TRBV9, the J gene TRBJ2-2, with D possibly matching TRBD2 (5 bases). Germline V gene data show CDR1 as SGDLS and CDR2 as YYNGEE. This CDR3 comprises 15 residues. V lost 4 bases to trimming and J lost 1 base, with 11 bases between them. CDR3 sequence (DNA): TGTGCCAGCAGCCCGGCCGGACTGAACACCGGGGAGCTGTTTTTT. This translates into CASSPAGLNTGELFF.

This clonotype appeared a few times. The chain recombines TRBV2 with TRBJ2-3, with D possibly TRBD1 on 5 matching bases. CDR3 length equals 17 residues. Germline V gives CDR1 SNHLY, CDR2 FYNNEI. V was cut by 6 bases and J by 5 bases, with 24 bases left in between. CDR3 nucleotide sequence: TGTGCCAGCAGCGTTAACCCCCAGGGTGCAGATGGAGATACGCAGTATTTT. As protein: CASSVNPQGADGDTQYF.

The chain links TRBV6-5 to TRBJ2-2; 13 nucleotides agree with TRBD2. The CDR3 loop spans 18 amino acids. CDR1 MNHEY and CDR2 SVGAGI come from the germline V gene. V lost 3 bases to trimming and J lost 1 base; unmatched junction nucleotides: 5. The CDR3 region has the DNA TGTGCCAGCAGTTATCTGGGGACTAGCGGGGTGAACACCGGGGAGCTGTTTTTT. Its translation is CASSYLGTSGVNTGELFF.

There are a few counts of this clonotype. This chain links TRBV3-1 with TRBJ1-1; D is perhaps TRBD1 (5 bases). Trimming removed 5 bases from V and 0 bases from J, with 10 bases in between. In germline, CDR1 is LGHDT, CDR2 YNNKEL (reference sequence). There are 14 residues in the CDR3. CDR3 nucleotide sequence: TGTGCCAGCAGCGGCGGGGCAGTGAACACTGAAGCTTTCTTT. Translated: CASSGGAVNTEAFF.